The source of this T cell receptor beta chain is a study of blood T cell repertoires in COVID-19. Whole-study context: Samples of COVID-19 (acute and convalescent) were obtained from the United States, Italy and Spain. T cells, B-cell-depleted T cells, or PBMCs provided the cDNA or gDNA that served as material.

Authors' analysis steps: From reference gene primer amplification, estimates of nucleated cell counts were derived. TCRdb's table, derived via immunoSEQ multiplex PCR, lists solely in-frame clones and lacks some. That table gives V, J and clone size, and the DNA gave D and trimming. The profile shows some 95,000 clones, approximately 90% of them singletons. Germline values: CDR1 SGHRS, CDR2 YFSETQ. The junction had 11 bases not matched to a gene; V was cut back by 3 bases and J by 10 bases. The CDR3 is made up of 14 amino acids. Sequenced: peripheral blood. The TCR sequence derives from a man in his 70s with acute or convalescent COVID-19. V and J are TRBV5-1 and TRBJ1-2, with 8 bases fitting TRBD1. This CDR3 reads CASSSYQGASDYTF. The CDR3 DNA reads as TGCGCCAGCAGCTCCTATCAGGGGGCGAGTGACTACACCTTC.